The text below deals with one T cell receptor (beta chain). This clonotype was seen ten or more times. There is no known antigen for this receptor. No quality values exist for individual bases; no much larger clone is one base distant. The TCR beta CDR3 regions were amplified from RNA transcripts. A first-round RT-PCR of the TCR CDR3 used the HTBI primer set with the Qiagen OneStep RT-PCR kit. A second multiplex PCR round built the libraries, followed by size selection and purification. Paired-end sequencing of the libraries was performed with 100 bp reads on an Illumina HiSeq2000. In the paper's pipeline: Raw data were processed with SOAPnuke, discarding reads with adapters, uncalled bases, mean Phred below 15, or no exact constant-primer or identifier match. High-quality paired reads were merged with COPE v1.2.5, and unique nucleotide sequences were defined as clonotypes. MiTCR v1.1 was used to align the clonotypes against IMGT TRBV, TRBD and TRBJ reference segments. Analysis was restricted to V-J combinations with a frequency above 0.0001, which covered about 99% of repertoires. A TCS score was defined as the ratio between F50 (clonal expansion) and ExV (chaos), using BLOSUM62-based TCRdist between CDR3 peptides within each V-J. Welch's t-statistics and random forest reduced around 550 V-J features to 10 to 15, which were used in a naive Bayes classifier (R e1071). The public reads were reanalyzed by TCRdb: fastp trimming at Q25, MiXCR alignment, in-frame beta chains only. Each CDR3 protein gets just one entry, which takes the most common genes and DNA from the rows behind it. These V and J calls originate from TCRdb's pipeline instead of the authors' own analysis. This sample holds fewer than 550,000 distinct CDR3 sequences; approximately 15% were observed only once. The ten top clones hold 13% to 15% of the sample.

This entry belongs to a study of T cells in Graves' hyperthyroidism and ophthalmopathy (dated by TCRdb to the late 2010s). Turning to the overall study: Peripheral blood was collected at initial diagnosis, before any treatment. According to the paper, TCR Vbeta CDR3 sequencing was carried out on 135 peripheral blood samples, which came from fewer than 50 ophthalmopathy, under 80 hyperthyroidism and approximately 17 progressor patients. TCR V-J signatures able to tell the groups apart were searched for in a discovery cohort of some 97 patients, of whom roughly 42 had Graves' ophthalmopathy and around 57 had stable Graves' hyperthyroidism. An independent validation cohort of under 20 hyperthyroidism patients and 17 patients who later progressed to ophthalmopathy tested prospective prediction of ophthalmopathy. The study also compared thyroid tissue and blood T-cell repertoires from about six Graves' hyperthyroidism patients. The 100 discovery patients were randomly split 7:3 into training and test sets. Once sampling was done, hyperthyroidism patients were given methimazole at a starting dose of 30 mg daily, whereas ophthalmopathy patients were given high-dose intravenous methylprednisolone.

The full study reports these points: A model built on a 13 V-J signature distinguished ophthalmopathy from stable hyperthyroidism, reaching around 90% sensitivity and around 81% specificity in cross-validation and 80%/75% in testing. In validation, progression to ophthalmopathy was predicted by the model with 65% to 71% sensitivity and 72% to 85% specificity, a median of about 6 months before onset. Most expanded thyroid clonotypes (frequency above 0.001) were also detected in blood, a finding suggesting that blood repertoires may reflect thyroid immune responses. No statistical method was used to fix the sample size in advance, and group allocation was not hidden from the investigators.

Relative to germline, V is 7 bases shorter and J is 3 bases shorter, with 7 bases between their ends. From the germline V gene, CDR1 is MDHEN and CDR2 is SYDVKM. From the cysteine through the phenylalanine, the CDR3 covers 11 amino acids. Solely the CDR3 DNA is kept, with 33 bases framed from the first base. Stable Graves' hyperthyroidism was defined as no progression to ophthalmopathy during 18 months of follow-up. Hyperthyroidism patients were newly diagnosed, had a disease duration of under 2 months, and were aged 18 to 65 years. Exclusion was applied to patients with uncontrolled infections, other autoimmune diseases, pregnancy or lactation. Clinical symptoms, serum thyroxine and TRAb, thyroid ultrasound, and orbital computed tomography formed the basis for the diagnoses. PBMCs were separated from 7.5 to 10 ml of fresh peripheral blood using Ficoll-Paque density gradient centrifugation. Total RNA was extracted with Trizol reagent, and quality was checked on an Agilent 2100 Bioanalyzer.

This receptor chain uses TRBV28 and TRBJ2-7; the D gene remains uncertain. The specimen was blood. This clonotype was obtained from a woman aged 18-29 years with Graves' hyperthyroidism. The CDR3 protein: CASTRYYEQYF. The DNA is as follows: TGTGCCAGCACCAGGTACTACGAGCAGTACTTC.